A single sample is the source of the 17 T cell receptor beta chains below, sequenced in a study of shared T cell receptors in the human thymus. Assay: immunoSEQ multiplex PCR; the TCRdb copy retains only in-frame clones and omits some. The data hold roughly 660,000 clones, with roughly 90% observed a single time. The data also belong to a second study, concerning human thymus T cells.

What was sequenced was thymocytes. The source of these receptors is a boy less than two years old with a congenital heart defect.

This clone was counted only a few times. The J gene is TRBJ2-7, the V gene TRBV5-1, with D maybe TRBD1 (5 bases). The V gene lost 0 bases and the J gene lost 0 bases, with 10 bases spanning the gap. Germline V gene sequence: CDR1 SGHRS, CDR2 YFSETQ. The CDR3 consists of 15 residues. In DNA form, the CDR3 reads TGCGCCAGCAGCTTGGACGCAGGGTGCTCCTACGAGCAGTACTTC. Translated, it gives CASSLDAGCSYEQYF.

V is TRBV11-2 and J is TRBJ1-1, with a possible D match to TRBD1 (5 bases). Trimming shortened V by 1 base and J by 11 bases, and 14 bases separated the two germline ends. The CDR3 is 13 residues long. In germline, CDR1 is SGHAT, CDR2 FQNNGV. CDR3 amino acids: CASSLGGGRGAFF. CDR3 sequence (DNA): TGTGCCAGCAGCTTAGGGGGCGGACGGGGGGCTTTCTTT.

This clone occurred once. CDR3 in amino acids: CASSYNRGEGPQHF. The CDR3 DNA sequence: TGTGCCAGCAGCTATAACAGGGGCGAGGGGCCCCAGCATTTT. The gene calls are TRBV2 and TRBJ1-5, with 7 bases matching TRBD1. Germline V gene data show CDR1 as SNHLY and CDR2 as FYNNEI. V gave up 6 bases and J gave up 9 bases; unmatched junction bases: 11. The CDR3 runs 14 residues.

This clone was detected only a few times. This chain links TRBV5-1 with TRBJ1-4, with D hard to call. V shed 1 base and J shed 7 bases, with 20 bases lying between them. Looked up from germline, CDR1 is SGHRS and CDR2 is YFSETQ. The CDR3 runs to 17 residues. For the CDR3, the DNA is TGCGCCAGCAGCTTGATCGTTGGCACCAGAGGTGCTGAAAAACTGTTTTTT. It specifies CASSLIVGTRGAEKLFF.

This clone occurred once. The chain joins TRBV5-1 to TRBJ1-2; D not certain. V lost 0 bases and J 4 bases, leaving 7 bases between the germline ends. This CDR3 comprises 13 residues. The germline V gene has CDR1 SGHRS and CDR2 YFSETQ. The CDR3 sequence: CASSLEEPYGYTF. The CDR3 DNA sequence: TGCGCCAGCAGCTTGGAGGAGCCCTATGGCTACACCTTC. The whole variable domain, remainder taken from reference TRBV5-1 and TRBJ1-2, is KAGVTQTPRYLIKTRGQQVTLSCSPISGHRSVSWYQQTPGQGLQFLFEYFSETQRNKGNFPGRFSGRQFSNSRSEMNVSTLELGDSALYLCASSLEEPYGYTFGSGTRLTVV.

The chain has TRBV19 and TRBJ1-5; 8 positions agree with TRBD1. V gave up 0 bases and J gave up 5 bases; unmatched junction bases: 3. CDR3 length: 15 amino acids. From germline, CDR1 is LNHDA and CDR2 SQIVND (reference sequence). The CDR3 region has the DNA TGTGCCAGTAGTATAGAGGGGACAGGAGATCAGCCCCAGCATTTT. This gives the protein CASSIEGTGDQPQHF.

This rearrangement joins TRBV20-1 to TRBJ1-1; D may be TRBD1 (5 bases). Germline assignment: CDR1 DFQATT and CDR2 SNEGSKA (reference sequence). CDR3 length: 11 amino acids. V lost 0 bases and J 9 bases, leaving 8 bases between the germline ends. This CDR3 reads CSAREGGQAFF. The CDR3 DNA reads as TGCAGTGCTAGAGAGGGGGGACAAGCTTTCTTT.

The rearrangement links TRBV29-1 to TRBJ2-3; 8 bases are shared with TRBD1. Germline V gene data show CDR1 as SQVTM and CDR2 as ANQGSEA. This CDR3 spans 14 amino acids. V trimming: 6 bases; J trimming: 2 bases; junction bases outside the gene matches: 7. CDR3 nucleotides: TGCAGCGTAGGTCGGACAGGGTACACAGATACGCAGTATTTT. Its protein is CSVGRTGYTDTQYF.

The chain employs TRBV5-1 and TRBJ2-7, with 10 bases fitting TRBD2. Per the germline V gene, CDR1 is SGHRS and CDR2 is YFSETQ. This CDR3 has 15 amino acids. V lost 5 bases to trimming and J lost 3 bases; unmatched junction nucleotides: 8. The CDR3 nucleotides read TGCGCCAGCAGTTTTCAAGCTAGCGGGAGCTACGAGCAGTACTTC. Translated, it gives CASSFQASGSYEQYF.

The chain uses TRBV7-2 and TRBJ1-5; 12 bases match TRBD1. V lost 2 bases, J lost 7 bases, and 9 bases stayed unmatched. The CDR3 consists of 17 residues. Germline V gives CDR1 SGHTA, CDR2 FQGNSA. CDR3 region: CASSLFVGTGGGQPQHF. The CDR3 region has the DNA TGTGCCAGCAGCTTATTCGTAGGGACAGGGGGCGGCCAGCCCCAGCATTTT.

This clone was counted only a few times. V usage is TRBV18 and J usage is TRBJ1-2, with D maybe TRBD1 (5 bases). There are 15 residues in the CDR3. CDR1 and CDR2 from the germline V gene are KGHSH and LQKENI. Trimming shortened V by 6 bases and J by 4 bases, and 18 bases separated the two germline ends. The CDR3 bases are TGTGCCAGCTCCAGACGTCACAGGACGAGCTATGGCTACACCTTC. Translation: CASSRRHRTSYGYTF.

This clone came up once. The chain joins TRBV6-1 to TRBJ2-7, with no clear D. Germline CDR1 MNHNS, CDR2 SASEGT. Trimming removed 1 base at V and 2 bases at J, with 9 bases between. The CDR3 is 14 amino acids. The CDR3 DNA sequence: TGTGCCAGCAGTGAAGGCCAGGCCCCCTACGAGCAGTACTTC. It specifies CASSEGQAPYEQYF.

The genes are TRBV4-1 and TRBJ2-2, with D possibly TRBD2 on 5 matching bases. The germline V gene has CDR1 MGHRA and CDR2 YSYEKL. The CDR3 runs 15 residues. Trimming removed 3 bases from V and 3 bases from J, with 11 bases in between. The CDR3 DNA reads TGCGCCAGCAGCCACGGTCGGGGAGACACCGGGGAGCTGTTTTTT. Protein product: CASSHGRGDTGELFF.

V usage is TRBV27 and J usage is TRBJ2-7, with TRBD1 as a possible D gene (6 bases). This CDR3 comprises 17 residues. The V end lost 2 bases, the J end lost 2 bases, and 19 bases lay between the germline ends. From germline, CDR1 is MNHEY and CDR2 SMNVEV (reference sequence). The CDR3 spells CASSLSQGQGYPYEQYF. The CDR3 DNA is TGTGCCAGCAGTTTAAGCCAGGGCCAGGGGTACCCCTACGAGCAGTACTTC.

The chain couples TRBV11-3 to TRBJ1-1; 8 bases match TRBD1. V gave up 5 bases and J gave up 1 base; unmatched junction bases: 15. The CDR3 is 18 amino acids. Looked up from germline, CDR1 is SGHNT and CDR2 is YENEEA. The CDR3 sequence: CASSLGQGGRRENTEAFF. In nucleotides, the CDR3 is TGTGCCAGCAGCCTCGGACAGGGCGGTAGGCGGGAGAACACTGAAGCTTTCTTT.

V gene TRBV4-2 combines with J gene TRBJ2-5; maybe TRBD2 (5 bases). V dropped 0 bases and J dropped 6 bases, with 17 bases sitting between them. The CDR3 contains 16 residues. Germline loops: CDR1 LGHNA, CDR2 YNFKEQ. The CDR3 coding sequence is TGTGCCAGCAGCCAAGATCCTAGACCCCCGGGGAAGACCCAGTACTTC. Its protein product is CASSQDPRPPGKTQYF.

This chain uses TRBV12-5 with TRBJ1-1; D may be TRBD1 (6 bases). This CDR3 comprises 15 residues. Germline CDR1 reads LGHNT; CDR2 reads FRNRAP. V lost 3 bases and J lost 7, with 18 bases in between. The CDR3 loop is CASGFSLGTPSEAFF. DNA of the CDR3: TGTGCTAGTGGTTTTAGTCTTGGGACACCTAGTGAAGCTTTCTTT.